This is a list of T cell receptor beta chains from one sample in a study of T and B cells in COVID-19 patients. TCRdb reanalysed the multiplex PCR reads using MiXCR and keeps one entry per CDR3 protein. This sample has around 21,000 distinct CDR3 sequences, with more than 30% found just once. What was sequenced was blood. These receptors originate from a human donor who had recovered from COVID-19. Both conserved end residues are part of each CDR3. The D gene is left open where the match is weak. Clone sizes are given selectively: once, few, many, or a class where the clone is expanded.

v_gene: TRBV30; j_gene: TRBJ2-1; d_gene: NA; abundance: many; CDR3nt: TGTGCCTGGAGGGGCGTTGGGACTGGGGGCCGAAGGGAGCAGTTCTTC; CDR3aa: CAWRGVGTGGRREQFF
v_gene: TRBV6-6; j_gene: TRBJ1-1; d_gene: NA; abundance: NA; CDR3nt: TGTGCCAGCAGTGCAACTGGGGGGAGTGCCGGCACTGAAGCTTTCTTT; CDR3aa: CASSATGGSAGTEAFF
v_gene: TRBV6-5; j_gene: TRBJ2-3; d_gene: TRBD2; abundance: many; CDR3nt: TGTGCCAGCAGCAGAGCGGGGGGACAGAATACGCAGTATTTT; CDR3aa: CASSRAGGQNTQYF
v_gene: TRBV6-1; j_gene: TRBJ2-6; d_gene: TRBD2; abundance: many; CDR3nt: TGTGCCAGCACTCCGGAAGGGGACTACTCTGGGGCCAACGTCCTGACTTTC; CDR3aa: CASTPEGDYSGANVLTF
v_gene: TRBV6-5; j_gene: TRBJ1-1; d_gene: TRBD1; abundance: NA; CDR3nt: TGTGCCAGCAGTTCCGCACCGGGGACGACAGGGATCGGCAGGGCCACTGAAGCTTTCTTT; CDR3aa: CASSSAPGTTGIGRATEAFF
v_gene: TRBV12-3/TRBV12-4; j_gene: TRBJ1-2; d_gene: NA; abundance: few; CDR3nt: TGTGCCAGCAGCCCATGGAGGGGCAGGAGCTATGGCTACACCTTC; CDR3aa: CASSPWRGRSYGYTF
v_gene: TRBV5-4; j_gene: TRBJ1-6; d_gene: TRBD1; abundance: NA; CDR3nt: TGTGCCAGCACCCTCCTGGGCGGGACAGCCAGTTCACCCCTCCACTTT; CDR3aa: CASTLLGGTASSPLHF
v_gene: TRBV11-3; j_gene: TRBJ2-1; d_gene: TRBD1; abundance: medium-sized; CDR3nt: TGTGCCAGCAGTTTGGGACAGGGGGCTGGCAATGAGCAGTTCTTC; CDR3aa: CASSLGQGAGNEQFF
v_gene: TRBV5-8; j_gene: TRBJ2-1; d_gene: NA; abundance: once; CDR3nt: TGTGCCAGCACCCATGGGGGCGGGAGAAATGAGCAGTTCTTC; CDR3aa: CASTHGGGRNEQFF
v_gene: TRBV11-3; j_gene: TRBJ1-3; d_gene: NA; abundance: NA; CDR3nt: TGTGCCAGCAGCTCCGGGACACCTGGAAACACCATATATTTT; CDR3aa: CASSSGTPGNTIYF
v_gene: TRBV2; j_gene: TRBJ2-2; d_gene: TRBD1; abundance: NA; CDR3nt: TGTGCCAGCAGTGGGGACAGGGGGCATTATAACACCGGGGAGCTGTTTTTT; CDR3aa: CASSGDRGHYNTGELFF
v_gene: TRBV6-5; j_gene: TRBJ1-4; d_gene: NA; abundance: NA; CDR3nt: TGTGCCAGCAGAACCGGGGGTCTAACTAATGAAAAACTGTTTTTT; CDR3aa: CASRTGGLTNEKLFF
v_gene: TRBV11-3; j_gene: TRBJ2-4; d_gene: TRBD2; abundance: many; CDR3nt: TGTGCCAGCAGCCCCCCTCAAGCGGGGGTCTCTACCAAAAACATTCAGTACTTC; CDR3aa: CASSPPQAGVSTKNIQYF
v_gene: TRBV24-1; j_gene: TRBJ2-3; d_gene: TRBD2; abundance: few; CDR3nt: TGTGCCACCAGTGAGGCGGGACTAGCGGGGGCCCTCACAGATACGCAGTATTTT; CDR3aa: CATSEAGLAGALTDTQYF